One and the same sample provided the 15 T cell receptor beta chains below, sequenced in a study of T cell responses to AZD1222 COVID-19 vaccine. TCRdb's table, derived via immunoSEQ multiplex PCR, lists solely in-frame clones and lacks some. The repertoire holds about 140,000 clones, about 90% seen once, with about 7.5% in the top ten. The input for sequencing was peripheral blood, taken 28 days after the second dose of the MenACWY control vaccine. These receptor sequences come from an adult who received the MenACWY meningococcal vaccine as a control.

Here the CDR3 DNA reads TGTGCCAGCAGCCCCGGAGAGGGGGTATATGGCTACACCTTC. Amino acid sequence: CASSPGEGVYGYTF. The rearrangement joins TRBV5-8 to TRBJ1-2, with D perhaps TRBD1 (6 bases). CDR3 length: 14 amino acids. V was trimmed by 4 bases and J by 5 bases, leaving 15 bases between them. CDR1 and CDR2 from the germline V gene are SGHTS and YDEGEE.

The rearrangement uses TRBV27 and TRBJ2-3; 14 bases align to TRBD2. Germline CDR1 is MNHEY and CDR2 is SMNVEV (reference sequence). The trim removed 4 bases at V and 5 bases at J, leaving 14 bases unmatched. This CDR3 region has 19 residues. For the CDR3, the DNA is TGTGCCAGCAGTTCCAACCCCCGACTAGCGGGAGGGCCCAAAGATACGCAGTATTTT. This codes for CASSSNPRLAGGPKDTQYF.

The CDR3 nucleotides are TGTGCCAGCAGCCTAGGCACTAGCGGGACCTACGAGCAGTACTTC. Translation: CASSLGTSGTYEQYF. The chain joins TRBV9 to TRBJ2-7, with 10 bases lining up with TRBD2. The J segment lost 2 bases and the V segment lost 4 bases, leaving 6 bases of the junction unmatched. This CDR3 region has 15 residues. The germline V gene has CDR1 SGDLS and CDR2 YYNGEE. The variable domain in full, with the rest retrieved from reference TRBV9 and TRBJ2-7, is DSGVTQTPKHLITATGQRVTLRCSPRSGDLSVYWYQQSLDQGLQFLIQYYNGEERAKGNILERFSAQQFPDLHSELNLSSLELGDSALYFCASSLGTSGTYEQYFGPGTRLTVT.

The J gene is TRBJ1-2, the V gene TRBV19, with 8 nucleotides matching TRBD1. Germline trimming cut 2 bases from V and 2 bases from J; bases unmatched to any gene: 4. Germline-derived CDR1 and CDR2 are LNHDA and SQIVND (reference sequence). This CDR3 has 15 amino acids. In nucleotides, the CDR3 is TGTGCCAGTAGTATATCCCAGGGGGCGAACTATGGCTACACCTTC. This gives the protein CASSISQGANYGYTF.

This sequence joins TRBV6-5 and TRBJ1-2; 7 bases are shared with TRBD1. CDR3 length equals 13 residues. Germline V gene sequence: CDR1 MNHEY, CDR2 SVGAGI. The V segment lost 8 bases and the J segment 3 bases; nucleotides outside the gene matches: 6. The CDR3 loop reads CASLPGGYYGYTF. The CDR3 DNA reads TGTGCCAGCTTACCAGGGGGTTACTATGGCTACACCTTC.

The gene calls are TRBV6-2 or TRBV6-3 and TRBJ1-1; 8 bases match TRBD1. Germline CDR1 and CDR2: MNHEY and SVGEGT. V was pared by 2 bases and J by 5 bases, with 7 bases of the junction left unmatched. The CDR3 runs to 15 residues. CDR3 sequence: CASSYTQGAGTEAFF. As DNA, the CDR3 is TGTGCCAGCAGTTACACGCAGGGGGCAGGAACTGAAGCTTTCTTT.

The chain carries TRBV10-3 and TRBJ1-4; no clear D gene. The germline V and J ends were trimmed by 6 bases and 7 bases, with 15 bases remaining between them. There are 14 residues in the CDR3. From germline, CDR1 is ENHRY and CDR2 SYGVKD. The CDR3: CAISSTGEGEKLFF. The CDR3 bases are TGTGCCATCAGCTCAACGGGAGAGGGTGAAAAACTGTTTTTT.

The chain combines TRBV6-2 or TRBV6-3 with TRBJ2-3; 7 nucleotides line up with TRBD1. The CDR3 extends over 16 amino acids. Losses at the gene ends were 5 bases for V and 4 bases for J; bases not matched to a gene: 12. Germline-derived CDR1 and CDR2 are MNHEY and SVGEGT. As DNA, the CDR3 is TGTGCCAGCAGTCCATACAGGGGAAGGGATGCAGATACGCAGTATTTT. Amino acids: CASSPYRGRDADTQYF.

This rearrangement joins TRBV7-9 to TRBJ1-2, with 9 nucleotides matching TRBD1. Germline lookup yields CDR1 SEHNR and CDR2 FQNEAQ (reference sequence). The V segment lost 5 bases and the J segment 6 bases; nucleotides outside the gene matches: 7. The CDR3 runs to 14 residues. The DNA for the CDR3 is TGTGCCAGCAGCAGCCCCGGGACAGGGAATGGCTACACCTTC. This translates into CASSSPGTGNGYTF.

This chain links TRBV5-4 with TRBJ1-5, with 7 bases lining up with TRBD1. CDR1 and CDR2 from the germline V gene are SGHNT and YYREEE (reference sequence). J lost 2 bases, V lost 4 bases, and 3 bases had no gene match. The CDR3 spans 14 residues. The CDR3 loop reads CASSEGTGNQPQHF. DNA of the CDR3: TGTGCCAGCAGCGAAGGGACAGGCAATCAGCCCCAGCATTTT.

The rearrangement links TRBV6-5 to TRBJ1-4, with TRBD1 as a possible D gene (5 bases). This CDR3 has 15 residues. The ends were cut back, 8 bases at V and 5 bases at J, with 18 bases in the middle. Per the germline V gene, CDR1 is MNHEY and CDR2 is SVGAGI. This CDR3 reads CASGALPDLNEKLFF. CDR3 sequence (DNA): TGTGCCAGCGGGGCCCTTCCGGACCTGAATGAAAAACTGTTTTTT.

Here the CDR3 reads CASSLEPGNTEAFF. DNA of the CDR3: TGCGCCAGCAGCTTGGAGCCAGGGAACACTGAAGCTTTCTTT. V usage is TRBV5-1 and J usage is TRBJ1-1; no clear D. Germline V gene lookup returns CDR1 SGHRS and CDR2 YFSETQ. CDR3 size: 14 residues. V was cut by 0 bases and J by 1 base, with 7 bases left in between.

This clone was seen ten or more times. The genes are TRBV19 and TRBJ1-2; no clear D gene. V shed 2 bases and J shed 0 bases, with 13 bases lying between them. Germline values: CDR1 LNHDA, CDR2 SQIVND (reference sequence). The CDR3 covers 16 residues. CDR3 region: CASSIPTLGTNYGYTF. CDR3 DNA sequence: TGTGCCAGTAGTATACCGACCCTGGGGACTAACTATGGCTACACCTTC.

This rearrangement joins TRBV24-1 to TRBJ2-3; 7 bases map to TRBD1. CDR1 is KGHDR and CDR2 is SFDVKD in the germline V gene. The CDR3 consists of 15 residues. With V trimmed by 4 bases and J by 6 bases, 9 bases remained unmatched. CDR3 nucleotide sequence: TGTGCCACCAGTGACAACAGGGGAAGTACGGATACGCAGTATTTT. Translating it yields CATSDNRGSTDTQYF.

The rearrangement joins TRBV10-3 to TRBJ1-4; D possibly corresponds to TRBD1 (5 bases). The CDR3 is 14 amino acids. Between the trimmed V and J ends, which lost 3 bases and 4 bases, there was a span of 9 bases. Germline V lookup: CDR1 ENHRY, CDR2 SYGVKD. The CDR3 DNA reads as TGTGCCATCAGTGACTTGGGGCGTAATGAAAAACTGTTTTTT. Residues: CAISDLGRNEKLFF.